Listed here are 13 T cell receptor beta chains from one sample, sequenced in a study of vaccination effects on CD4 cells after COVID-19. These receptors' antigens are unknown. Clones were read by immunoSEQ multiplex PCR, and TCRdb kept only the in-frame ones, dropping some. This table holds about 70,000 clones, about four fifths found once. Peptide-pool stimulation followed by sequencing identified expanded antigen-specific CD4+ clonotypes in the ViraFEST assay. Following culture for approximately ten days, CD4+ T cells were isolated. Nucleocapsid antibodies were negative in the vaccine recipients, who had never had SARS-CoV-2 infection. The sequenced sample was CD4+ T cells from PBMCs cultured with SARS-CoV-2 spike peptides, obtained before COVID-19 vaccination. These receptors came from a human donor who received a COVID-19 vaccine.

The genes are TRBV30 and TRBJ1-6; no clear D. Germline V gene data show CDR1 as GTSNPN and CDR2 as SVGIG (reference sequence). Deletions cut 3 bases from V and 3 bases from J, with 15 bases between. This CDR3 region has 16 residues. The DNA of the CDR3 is TGTGCCTGGAGGCTTGTTTGGGGATACTATAATTCACCCCTCCACTTT. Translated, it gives CAWRLVWGYYNSPLHF.

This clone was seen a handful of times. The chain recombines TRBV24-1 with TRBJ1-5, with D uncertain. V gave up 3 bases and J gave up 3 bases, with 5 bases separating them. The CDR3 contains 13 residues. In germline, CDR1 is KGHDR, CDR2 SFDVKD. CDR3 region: CATSDANNQPQHF. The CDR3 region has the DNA TGTGCCACCAGTGATGCCAACAATCAGCCCCAGCATTTT.

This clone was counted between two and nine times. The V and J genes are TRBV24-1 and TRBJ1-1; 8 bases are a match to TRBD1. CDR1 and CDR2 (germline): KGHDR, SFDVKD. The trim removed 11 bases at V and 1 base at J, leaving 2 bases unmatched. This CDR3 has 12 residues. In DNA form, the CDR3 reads TGTGCCAGGACAGGGCGGAACACTGAAGCTTTCTTT. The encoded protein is CARTGRNTEAFF.

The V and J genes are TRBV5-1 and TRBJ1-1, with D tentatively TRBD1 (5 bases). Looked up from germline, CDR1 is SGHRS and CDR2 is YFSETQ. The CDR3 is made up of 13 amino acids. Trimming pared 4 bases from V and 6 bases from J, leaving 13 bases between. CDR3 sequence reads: CASSLGRAAEAFF. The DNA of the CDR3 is TGCGCCAGCAGCCTCGGCAGGGCAGCTGAAGCTTTCTTT.

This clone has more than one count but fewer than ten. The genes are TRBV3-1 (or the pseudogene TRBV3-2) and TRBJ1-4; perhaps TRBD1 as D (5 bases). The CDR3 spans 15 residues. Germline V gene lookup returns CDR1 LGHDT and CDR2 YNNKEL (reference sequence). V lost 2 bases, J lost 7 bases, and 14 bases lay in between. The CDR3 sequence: CASSQTGGRSEKLFF. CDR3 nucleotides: TGTGCCAGCAGCCAAACAGGCGGAAGGAGTGAAAAACTGTTTTTT.

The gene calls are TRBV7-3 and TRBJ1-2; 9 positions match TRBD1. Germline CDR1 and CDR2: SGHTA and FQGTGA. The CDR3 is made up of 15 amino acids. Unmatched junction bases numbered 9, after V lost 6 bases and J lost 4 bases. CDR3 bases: TGTGCCAGCAGTCCCGGACAGGGGCTGGGCTATGGCTACACCTTC. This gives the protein CASSPGQGLGYGYTF.

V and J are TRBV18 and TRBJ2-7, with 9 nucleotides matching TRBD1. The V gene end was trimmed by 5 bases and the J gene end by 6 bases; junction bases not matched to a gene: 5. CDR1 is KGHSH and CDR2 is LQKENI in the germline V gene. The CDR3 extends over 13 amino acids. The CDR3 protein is CASSAGTGREQYV. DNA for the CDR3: TGTGCCAGCTCAGCCGGGACAGGGCGCGAGCAGTACGTC.

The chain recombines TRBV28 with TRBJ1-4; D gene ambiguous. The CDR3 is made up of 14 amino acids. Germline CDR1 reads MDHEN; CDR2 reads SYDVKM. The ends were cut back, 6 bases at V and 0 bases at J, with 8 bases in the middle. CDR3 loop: CASRRQATNEKLFF. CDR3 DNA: TGTGCCAGCAGGCGACAAGCAACTAATGAAAAACTGTTTTTT.

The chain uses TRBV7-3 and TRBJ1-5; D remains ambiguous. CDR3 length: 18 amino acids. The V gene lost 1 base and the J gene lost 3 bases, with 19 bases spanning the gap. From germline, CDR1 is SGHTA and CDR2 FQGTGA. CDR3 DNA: TGTGCCAGCAGCTTAAAATTTTACGACACGGAGACCAATCAGCCCCAGCATTTT. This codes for CASSLKFYDTETNQPQHF.

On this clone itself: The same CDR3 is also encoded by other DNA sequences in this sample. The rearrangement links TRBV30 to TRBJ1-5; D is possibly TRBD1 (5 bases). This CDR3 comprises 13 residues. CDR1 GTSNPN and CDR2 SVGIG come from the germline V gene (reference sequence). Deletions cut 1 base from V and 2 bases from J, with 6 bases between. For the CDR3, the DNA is TGTGCCTGGAGTGAACAGGGCAATCAGCCCCAGCATTTT. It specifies CAWSEQGNQPQHF.

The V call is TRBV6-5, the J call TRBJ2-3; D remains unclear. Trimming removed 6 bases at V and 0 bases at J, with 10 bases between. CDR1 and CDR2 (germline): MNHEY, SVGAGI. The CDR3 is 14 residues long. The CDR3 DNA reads TGTGCCAGCAGGGCGGACCCTAGCACAGATACGCAGTATTTT. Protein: CASRADPSTDTQYF.

CDR3 sequence: CASSPQGPSPREAFF. In DNA, the CDR3 is TGTGCCAGCTCACCACAAGGGCCGAGCCCCCGTGAAGCTTTCTTT. This chain uses TRBV18 with TRBJ1-1; no clear D gene. The ends were cut back, 1 base at V and 7 bases at J, with 16 bases in the middle. CDR1 and CDR2 (germline): KGHSH, LQKENI. This CDR3 contains 15 residues. Drawing the rest from reference TRBV18 and TRBJ1-1, the complete variable domain is NAGVMQNPRHLVRRRGQEARLRCSPMKGHSHVYWYRQLPEEGLKFMVYLQKENIIDESGMPKERFSAEFPKEGPSILRIQQVVRGDSAAYFCASSPQGPSPREAFFGQGTRLTVV.

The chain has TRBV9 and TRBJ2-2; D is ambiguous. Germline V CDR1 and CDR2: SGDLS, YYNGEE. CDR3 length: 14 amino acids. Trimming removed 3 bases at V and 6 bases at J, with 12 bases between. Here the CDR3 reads CASSATLVPGELFF. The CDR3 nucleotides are TGTGCCAGCAGCGCCACGTTAGTTCCCGGGGAGCTGTTTTTT.